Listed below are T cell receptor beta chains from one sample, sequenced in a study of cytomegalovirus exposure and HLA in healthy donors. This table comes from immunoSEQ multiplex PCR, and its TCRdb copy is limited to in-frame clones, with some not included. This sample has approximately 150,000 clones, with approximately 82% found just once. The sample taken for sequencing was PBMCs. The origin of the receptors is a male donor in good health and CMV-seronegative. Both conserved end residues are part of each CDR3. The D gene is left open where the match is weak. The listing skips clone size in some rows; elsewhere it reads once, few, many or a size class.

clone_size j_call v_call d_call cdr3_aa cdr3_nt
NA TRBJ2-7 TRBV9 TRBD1 CASSVEGTGGNEQYF TGTGCCAGCAGCGTAGAAGGGACAGGGGGAAACGAGCAGTACTTC
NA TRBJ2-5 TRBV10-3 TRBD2 CAISVSGRAGETQYF TGTGCCATCAGTGTCAGCGGGAGGGCCGGAGAGACCCAGTACTTC
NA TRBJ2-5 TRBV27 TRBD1 CASRLGTGGTGTQYF TGTGCCAGCAGACTCGGGACAGGGGGAACCGGGACCCAGTACTTC
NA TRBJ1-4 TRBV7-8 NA CASSPWGEGTNEKLFF TGTGCCAGCAGCCCCTGGGGGGAGGGAACTAATGAAAAACTGTTTTTT
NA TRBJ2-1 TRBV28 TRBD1 CASRTRDRSYNEQFF TGTGCCAGCAGGACCCGGGACAGGTCCTACAATGAGCAGTTCTTC
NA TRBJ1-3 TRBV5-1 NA CASSPIEWGHTIYF TGCGCCAGCAGCCCGATCGAGTGGGGGCACACCATATATTTT
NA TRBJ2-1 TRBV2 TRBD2 CASTLSGGMDEQFF TGTGCCAGCACGCTAAGCGGGGGGATGGATGAGCAGTTCTTC
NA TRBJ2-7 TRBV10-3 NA CAISESKAGGYEQYF TGTGCCATCAGTGAGTCGAAGGCAGGAGGCTACGAGCAGTACTTC
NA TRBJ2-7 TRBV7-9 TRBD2 CATRPLGREATYEQYF TGTGCCACCAGACCTCTGGGGAGGGAAGCTACCTACGAGCAGTACTTC
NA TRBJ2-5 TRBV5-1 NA CASGHGQPKETQYF TGCGCCAGCGGGCACGGACAGCCAAAAGAGACCCAGTACTTC
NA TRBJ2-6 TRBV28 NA CASSGTGTGANVLTF TGTGCCAGCAGCGGTACAGGGACTGGGGCCAACGTCCTGACTTTC
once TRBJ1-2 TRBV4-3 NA CASSQVKGRDYGYTF TGCGCCAGCAGCCAAGTCAAAGGCAGGGACTATGGCTACACCTTC
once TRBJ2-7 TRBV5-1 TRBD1 CASSPGQGHEQYF TGCGCCAGCAGCCCCGGACAGGGACACGAGCAGTACTTC
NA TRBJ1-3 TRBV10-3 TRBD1 CAISAGGSSGNTIYF TGTGCCATCAGTGCAGGGGGCAGCTCTGGAAACACCATATATTTT
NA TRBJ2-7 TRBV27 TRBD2 CASRPPGGVYEQYF TGTGCCAGCCGACCCCCGGGGGGGGTCTACGAGCAGTACTTC
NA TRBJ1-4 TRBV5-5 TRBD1 CASSPRDRATNEKLFF TGTGCCAGCAGCCCCCGGGACAGGGCAACTAATGAAAAACTGTTTTTT
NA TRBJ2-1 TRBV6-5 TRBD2 CASSPGRGGHNEQFF TGTGCCAGCAGTCCGGGGCGGGGGGGCCACAATGAGCAGTTCTTC